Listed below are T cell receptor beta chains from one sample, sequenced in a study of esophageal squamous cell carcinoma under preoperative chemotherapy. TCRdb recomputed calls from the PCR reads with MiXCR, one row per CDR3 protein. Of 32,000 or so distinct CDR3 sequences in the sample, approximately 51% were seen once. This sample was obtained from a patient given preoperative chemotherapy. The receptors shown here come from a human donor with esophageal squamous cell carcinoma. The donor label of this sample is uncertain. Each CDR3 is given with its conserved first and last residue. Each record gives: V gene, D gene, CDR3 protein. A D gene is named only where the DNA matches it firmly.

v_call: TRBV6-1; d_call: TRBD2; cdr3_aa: CASSEEYLAGFNNEQYF
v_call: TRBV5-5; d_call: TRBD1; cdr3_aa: CASSKDRETGYTF
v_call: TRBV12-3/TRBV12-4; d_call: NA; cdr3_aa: CASSLAGVPDTQYF
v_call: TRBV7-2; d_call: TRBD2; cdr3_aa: CASSSGRGGGNEQFF
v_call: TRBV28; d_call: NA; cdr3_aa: CASSHGGRTDTQYF
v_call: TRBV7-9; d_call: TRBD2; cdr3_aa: CASSGGAGGGTYNEQFF
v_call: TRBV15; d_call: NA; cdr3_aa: CATSRALREPQHF
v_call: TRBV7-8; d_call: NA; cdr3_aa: CASRDKGGGDTDTQYF
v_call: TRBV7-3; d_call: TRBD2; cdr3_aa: CASSLGLAGGPSGANVLTF
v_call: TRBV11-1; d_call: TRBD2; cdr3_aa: CASSRTSGDGETQYF